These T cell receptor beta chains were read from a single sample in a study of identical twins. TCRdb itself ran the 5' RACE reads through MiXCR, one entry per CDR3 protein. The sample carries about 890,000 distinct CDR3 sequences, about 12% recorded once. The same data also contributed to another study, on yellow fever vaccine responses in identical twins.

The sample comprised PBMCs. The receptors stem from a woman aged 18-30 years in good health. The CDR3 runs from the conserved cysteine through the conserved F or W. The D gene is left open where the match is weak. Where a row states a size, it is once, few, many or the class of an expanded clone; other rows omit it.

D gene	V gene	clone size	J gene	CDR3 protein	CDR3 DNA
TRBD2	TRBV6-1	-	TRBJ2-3	CASSPAVGLGGTDTQYF	TGTGCCAGCAGCCCCGCTGTCGGACTAGGAGGCACAGATACGCAGTATTTT
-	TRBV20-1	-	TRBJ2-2	CSASDPGRPSTGELFF	TGCAGTGCTAGTGATCCGGGACGTCCGAGCACCGGGGAGCTGTTTTTT
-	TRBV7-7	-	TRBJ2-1	CASSLTPVNEQFF	TGTGCCAGCAGCTTAACCCCCGTCAATGAGCAGTTCTTC
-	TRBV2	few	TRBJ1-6	CASSEGLSSYNSPLHF	TGTGCCAGCAGTGAAGGGCTCAGCTCCTATAATTCACCCCTCCACTTT
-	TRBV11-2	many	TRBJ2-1	CASSFGQSLNEQFF	TGTGCCAGCAGCTTTGGGCAATCGTTGAATGAGCAGTTCTTC
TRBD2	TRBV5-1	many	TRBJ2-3	CASSLTSGTSGVDTQYF	TGCGCCAGCAGCTTGACTTCCGGGACTAGCGGGGTAGATACGCAGTATTTT
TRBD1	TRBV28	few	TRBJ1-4	CASSFRDRGSPNEKLFF	TGTGCCAGCAGTTTTCGGGACAGGGGGTCTCCTAATGAAAAACTGTTTTTT
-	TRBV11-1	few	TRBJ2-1	CASSFVRFNEQFF	TGTGCCAGCAGCTTCGTCCGGTTCAATGAGCAGTTCTTC
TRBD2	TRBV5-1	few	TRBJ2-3	CASSLASASGTRNTDTQYF	TGCGCCAGCAGCTTGGCCTCGGCTAGCGGGACCCGTAACACAGATACGCAGTATTTT
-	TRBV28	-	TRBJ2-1	CASSSDHGKGSYNEQFF	TGTGCCAGCAGTTCCGACCACGGAAAAGGGTCCTACAATGAGCAGTTCTTC
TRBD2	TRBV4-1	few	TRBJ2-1	CASSQGTSGGTYNEQFF	TGCGCCAGCAGCCAAGGCACTAGCGGGGGGACCTACAATGAGCAGTTCTTC
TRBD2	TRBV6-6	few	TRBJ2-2	CASRGLAANTGELFF	TGTGCCAGCAGGGGACTAGCCGCGAACACCGGGGAGCTGTTTTTT
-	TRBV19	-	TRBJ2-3	CASSIRAMGTDTQYF	TGTGCCAGTAGTATCCGGGCAATGGGCACAGATACGCAGTATTTT
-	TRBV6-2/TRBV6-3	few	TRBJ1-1	CASSYRARNTEAFF	TGTGCCAGCAGTTACAGGGCGAGGAACACTGAAGCTTTCTTT
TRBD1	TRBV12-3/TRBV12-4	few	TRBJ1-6	CASWGTGGSSPLHF	TGTGCCAGCTGGGGGACAGGGGGGAGTTCACCCCTCCACTTT
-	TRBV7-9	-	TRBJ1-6	CASSLTEGHSPLHF	TGTGCCAGCAGCTTGACAGAGGGGCATTCACCCCTCCACTTT
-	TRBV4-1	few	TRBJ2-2	CASSSQAAGELFF	TGCGCCAGCAGCTCTCAAGCGGCCGGGGAGCTGTTTTTT
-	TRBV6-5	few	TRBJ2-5	CASSYSYETASWETQYF	TGTGCCAGCAGTTACTCGTACGAGACAGCATCTTGGGAGACCCAGTACTTC
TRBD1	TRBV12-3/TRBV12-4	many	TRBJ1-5	CASSLGQGAHQPQHF	TGTGCCAGCTCCCTGGGGCAGGGGGCCCATCAGCCCCAGCATTTT
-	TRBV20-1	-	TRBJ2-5	CSARLVAGETQYF	TGCAGTGCTAGACTAGTGGCGGGAGAGACCCAGTACTTC
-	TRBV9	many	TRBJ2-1	CASRDDSPRSDNEQFF	TGTGCCAGCAGAGATGACTCGCCACGCAGCGACAATGAGCAGTTCTTC
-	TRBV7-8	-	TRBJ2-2	CASRTDRFSTGELFF	TGTGCCAGCAGAACCGACAGGTTCTCCACCGGGGAGCTGTTTTTT
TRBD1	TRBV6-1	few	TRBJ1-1	CASSPYRGITEAFF	TGTGCCAGCAGTCCTTACAGGGGTATCACTGAAGCTTTCTTT
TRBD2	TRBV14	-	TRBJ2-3	CASSQVTGGLFGQYF	TGTGCCAGCAGCCAAGTGACGGGGGGTTTATTTGGGCAGTATTTT
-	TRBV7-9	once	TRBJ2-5	CASSDRDAGPSEETQYF	TGTGCCAGCAGCGACCGGGACGCAGGTCCCTCGGAGGAGACCCAGTACTTC
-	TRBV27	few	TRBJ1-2	CASSLLVRDGDYYGYTF	TGTGCCAGCAGTTTATTGGTTAGGGACGGCGATTATTATGGCTACACCTTC
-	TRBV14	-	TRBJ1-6	CASSPGPKSSYNSPLHF	TGTGCCAGCAGCCCGGGACCCAAGAGCTCCTATAATTCACCCCTCCACTTT
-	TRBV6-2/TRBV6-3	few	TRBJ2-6	CASRLGRSGANVLTF	TGTGCCAGCAGACTAGGGCGGTCTGGGGCCAACGTCCTGACTTTC
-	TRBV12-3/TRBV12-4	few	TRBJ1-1	CASSLWGRGTEAFF	TGTGCCAGCAGTTTATGGGGAAGAGGCACTGAAGCTTTCTTT
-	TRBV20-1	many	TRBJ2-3	CSARDVRVPDTQYF	TGCAGTGCTAGAGATGTCAGGGTACCAGATACGCAGTATTTT
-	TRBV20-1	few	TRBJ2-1	CSARDPRDTYNEQFF	TGCAGTGCTAGAGATCCTAGGGATACCTACAATGAGCAGTTCTTC
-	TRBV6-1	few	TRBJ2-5	CASSSGQLRETQYF	TGTGCCAGCAGCAGCGGGCAACTACGGGAGACCCAGTACTTC
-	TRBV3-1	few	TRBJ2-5	CASSQVWEETQYF	TGTGCCAGCAGCCAAGTATGGGAAGAGACCCAGTACTTC
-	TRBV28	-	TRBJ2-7	CAGGRGSYEQYF	TGTGCGGGGGGCAGGGGATCCTACGAGCAGTACTTC
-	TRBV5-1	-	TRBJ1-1	CASSLEGGRSEAFF	TGCGCCAGCAGCTTGGAGGGCGGCCGGTCCGAAGCTTTCTTT
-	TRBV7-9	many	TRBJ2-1	CASSRDRLETINEQFF	TGTGCCAGCAGCAGAGACAGGCTGGAGACCATCAATGAGCAGTTCTTC
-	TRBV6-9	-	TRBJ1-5	CASIEGRGKRGNQPQHF	TGTGCCAGCATTGAGGGTAGGGGTAAAAGGGGCAATCAGCCCCAGCATTTT
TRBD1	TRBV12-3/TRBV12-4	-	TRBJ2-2	CATTRGTGGDGELFF	TGTGCCACCACCCGTGGGACAGGAGGTGACGGGGAGCTGTTTTTT
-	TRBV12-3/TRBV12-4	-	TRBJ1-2	CASSLPGLYGYTF	TGTGCCAGCAGCCTCCCAGGGTTGTATGGCTACACCTTC
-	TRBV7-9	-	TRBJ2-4	CASSLASGGMYF	TGTGCCAGCAGCTTAGCGAGTGGGGGAATGTACTTC
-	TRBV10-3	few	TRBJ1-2	CAISATGDRYTF	TGTGCCATCTCCGCGACAGGAGATCGCTACACCTTC
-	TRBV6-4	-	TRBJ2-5	CASCNGLAPDPQRETQYF	TGTGCCAGCTGTAACGGACTCGCCCCCGACCCTCAGAGAGAGACCCAGTACTTC
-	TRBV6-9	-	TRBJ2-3	CASVVGGDTQYF	TGTGCCAGCGTAGTAGGGGGAGATACGCAGTATTTT
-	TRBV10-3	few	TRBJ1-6	CANGGGNSPLHF	TGTGCCAATGGGGGTGGTAATTCACCCCTCCACTTT
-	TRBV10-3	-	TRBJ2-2	CAITEGWGTGELFF	TGTGCCATCACCGAGGGGTGGGGCACCGGGGAGCTGTTTTTT
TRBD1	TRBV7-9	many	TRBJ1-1	CASRETGVDTEAFF	TGTGCCAGCAGGGAGACAGGGGTGGACACTGAAGCTTTCTTT
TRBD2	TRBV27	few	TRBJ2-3	CASSPRGLAGVDTQYF	TGTGCCAGCAGTCCACGCGGACTAGCGGGAGTAGATACGCAGTATTTT
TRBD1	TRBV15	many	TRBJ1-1	CATSRGTGGGGGTEAFF	TGTGCCACCAGCAGAGGAACAGGGGGTGGAGGGGGCACTGAAGCTTTCTTT
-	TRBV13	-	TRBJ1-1	CASSSTGFTEAFF	TGTGCCAGCAGCTCCACCGGCTTCACTGAAGCTTTCTTT
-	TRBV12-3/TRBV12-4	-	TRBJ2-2	CASRNTGQNTGELFF	TGTGCCAGCAGAAACACCGGACAGAACACCGGGGAGCTGTTTTTT
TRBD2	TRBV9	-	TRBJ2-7	CASSIGTSGQAEQYF	TGTGCCAGCAGCATCGGGACTAGCGGGCAGGCAGAGCAGTACTTC
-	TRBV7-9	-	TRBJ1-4	CASSRDLLNEKLFF	TGTGCCAGCAGCAGGGATCTTCTTAATGAAAAACTGTTTTTT
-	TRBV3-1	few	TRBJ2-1	CASSQEYSYNEQFF	TGTGCCAGCAGCCAAGAATACAGCTACAATGAGCAGTTCTTC